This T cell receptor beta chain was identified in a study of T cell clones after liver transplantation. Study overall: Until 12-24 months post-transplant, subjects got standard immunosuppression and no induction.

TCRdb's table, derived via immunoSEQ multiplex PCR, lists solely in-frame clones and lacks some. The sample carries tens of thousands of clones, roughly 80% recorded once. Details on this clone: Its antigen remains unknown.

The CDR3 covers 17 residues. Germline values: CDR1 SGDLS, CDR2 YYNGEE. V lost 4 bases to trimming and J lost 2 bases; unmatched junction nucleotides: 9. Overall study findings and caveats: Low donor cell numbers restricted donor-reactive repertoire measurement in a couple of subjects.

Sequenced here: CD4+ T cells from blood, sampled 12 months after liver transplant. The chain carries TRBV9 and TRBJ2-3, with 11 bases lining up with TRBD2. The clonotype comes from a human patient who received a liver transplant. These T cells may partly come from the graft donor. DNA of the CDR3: TGTGCCAGCAGCCCTCGGGTAGCGGGAGGGTACACAGATACGCAGTATTTT. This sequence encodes CASSPRVAGGYTDTQYF.